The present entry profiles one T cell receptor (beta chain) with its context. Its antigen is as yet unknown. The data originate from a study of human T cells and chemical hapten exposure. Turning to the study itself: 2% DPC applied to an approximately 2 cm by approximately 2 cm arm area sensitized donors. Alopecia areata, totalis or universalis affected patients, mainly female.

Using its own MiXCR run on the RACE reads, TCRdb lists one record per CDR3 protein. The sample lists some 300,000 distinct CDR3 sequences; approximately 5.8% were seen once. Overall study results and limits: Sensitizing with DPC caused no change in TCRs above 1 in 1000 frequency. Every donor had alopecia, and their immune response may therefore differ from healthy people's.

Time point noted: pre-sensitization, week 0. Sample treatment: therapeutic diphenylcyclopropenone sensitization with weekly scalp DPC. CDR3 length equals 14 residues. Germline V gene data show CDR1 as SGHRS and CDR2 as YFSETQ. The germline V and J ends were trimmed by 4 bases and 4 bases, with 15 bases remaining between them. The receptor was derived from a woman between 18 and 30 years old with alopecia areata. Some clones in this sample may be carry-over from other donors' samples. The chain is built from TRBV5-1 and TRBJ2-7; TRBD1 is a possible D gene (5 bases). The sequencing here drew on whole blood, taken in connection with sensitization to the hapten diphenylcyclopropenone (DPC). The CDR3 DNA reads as TGCGCCAGCAGCCCCCGGCAGGGCGTTTACGAGCAGTACTTC. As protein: CASSPRQGVYEQYF.